This passage covers 19 T cell receptor beta chains from one sample sequenced in a study of CD8 T cells in ankylosing spondylitis. TCRdb redid the calling of the 5' RACE reads with MiXCR, one entry per CDR3 protein. Of approximately 42,000 distinct CDR3 sequences listed, 4% were seen once; the top ten hold roughly 4.2%. What was sequenced was blood, either unsorted or a sorted T cell fraction (not recorded which). These receptor sequences come from a female donor with ankylosing spondylitis or in good health (not recorded which).

Ten or more counts support this clonotype. This chain uses TRBV9 with TRBJ2-7, with D perhaps matching TRBD1 (6 bases). The CDR3 consists of 18 residues. The germline V gene encodes CDR1 SGDLS and CDR2 YYNGEE. V lost 0 bases and J lost 3, with 22 bases in between. The CDR3 DNA sequence: TGTGCCAGCAGCGTAGGTGTCTCAGGGACATTAACCGACTACGAGCAGTACTTC. Translation: CASSVGVSGTLTDYEQYF.

This clonotype was detected many times. This chain uses TRBV9 with TRBJ1-2; possibly TRBD1 for D (6 bases). The CDR3 covers 13 residues. Per the germline V gene, CDR1 is SGDLS and CDR2 is YYNGEE. Trimming took off 0 bases at V and 8 bases at J, with 11 bases between the two ends. DNA of the CDR3: TGTGCCAGCAGCGTAGAACAGGGTGGAGGCTACACCTTC. Translation: CASSVEQGGGYTF.

This clonotype was counted at least ten times. CDR3 nucleotide sequence: TGTGCCAGCAGCGTAGATGGGGCCGGCCACGGGGAGCTGTTTTTT. Its translation: CASSVDGAGHGELFF. V is TRBV9 and J is TRBJ2-2; the D gene is possibly TRBD1 (5 bases). Germline V gene data show CDR1 as SGDLS and CDR2 as YYNGEE. The ends were cut back, 0 bases at V and 7 bases at J, with 13 bases in the middle. The CDR3 extends over 15 amino acids. The whole variable domain, remainder taken from reference TRBV9 and TRBJ2-2, is DSGVTQTPKHLITATGQRVTLRCSPRSGDLSVYWYQQSLDQGLQFLIQYYNGEERAKGNILERFSAQQFPDLHSELNLSSLELGDSALYFCASSVDGAGHGELFFGEGSRLTVL.

There are many counts of this clonotype. This chain joins TRBV9 and TRBJ2-5, with D possibly TRBD1 on 6 matching bases. V was cut by 8 bases and J by 5 bases, with 19 bases left in between. This CDR3 has 14 amino acids. Germline V gene data show CDR1 as SGDLS and CDR2 as YYNGEE. The CDR3 region is CASQPQTGPETQYF. CDR3 DNA: TGTGCCAGTCAGCCTCAGACAGGCCCGGAGACCCAGTACTTC.

This clonotype was counted at least ten times. The rearrangement joins TRBV9 to TRBJ2-7; TRBD2 agrees at 8 bases. Germline V gives CDR1 SGDLS, CDR2 YYNGEE. V lost 3 bases, J lost 4 bases, and 6 bases stayed unmatched. This CDR3 has 14 residues. This CDR3 is CASSGSGVLYEQYF. CDR3 sequence (DNA): TGTGCCAGCAGCGGTAGCGGGGTACTGTACGAGCAGTACTTC.

Relative to its sample, this clonotype is medium-sized. The V and J genes are TRBV9 and TRBJ1-2, with D unresolved. The ends were cut back, 3 bases at V and 1 base at J, with 10 bases in the middle. The CDR3 consists of 14 residues. Per germline, CDR1 SGDLS and CDR2 YYNGEE. This CDR3 reads CASSGGWGNYGYTF. The CDR3, as DNA: TGTGCCAGCAGCGGAGGTTGGGGTAACTATGGCTACACCTTC.

This clonotype was counted many times. J is TRBJ1-1 and V is TRBV9, with D perhaps TRBD1 (6 bases). V was shortened by 5 bases and J by 1 base, with 15 bases between the two germline ends. Germline assignment: CDR1 SGDLS and CDR2 YYNGEE. CDR3 length: 15 amino acids. The CDR3 loop reads CASSLGGTKNTEAFF. CDR3 nucleotides: TGTGCCAGCAGTCTCGGAGGGACAAAGAACACTGAAGCTTTCTTT.

This clonotype was counted ten times or more. The junction does not match germline at one end; this may be a read error. CDR3 coding DNA: TGTGCTAGCAGCCCCCGGGACAGGCCACCAAGCCGAGGATCCTACGAGCAGTACTTC. This translates into CASSPRDRPPSRGSYEQYF. This chain joins TRBV7-7 and TRBJ2-7; 8 bases are a match to TRBD1. CDR3 size: 19 residues. The germline CDR1 and CDR2 sequences are SSHAT and FNYEAQ (reference sequence).

This clonotype showed up many times. The V call is TRBV9, the J call TRBJ2-1; 14 positions match TRBD2. The CDR3 runs 16 residues. The germline CDR1 and CDR2 sequences are SGDLS and YYNGEE. The V segment lost 2 bases and the J segment 9 bases; nucleotides outside the gene matches: 7. In DNA form, the CDR3 reads TGTGCCAGCAGCGTGAGACTAGCGGGGGGGCCCGTTGAGCAGTTCTTC. It specifies CASSVRLAGGPVEQFF.

This clonotype came up a few times. The V and J genes are TRBV9 and TRBJ2-3; TRBD1 matches 10 bases. The CDR3 runs to 16 residues. Trimming cost V 3 bases and J 0 bases; bases outside gene matches: 4. Germline V gene sequence: CDR1 SGDLS, CDR2 YYNGEE. The CDR3 region has the DNA TGTGCCAGCAGCGAGACAGGGGGCCTTAGCACAGATACGCAGTATTTT. The encoded protein is CASSETGGLSTDTQYF. The full variable domain, its missing parts supplied by reference TRBV9 and TRBJ2-3, is DSGVTQTPKHLITATGQRVTLRCSPRSGDLSVYWYQQSLDQGLQFLIQYYNGEERAKGNILERFSAQQFPDLHSELNLSSLELGDSALYFCASSETGGLSTDTQYFGPGTRLTVL.

This clonotype was recorded at least ten times. V is TRBV9 and J is TRBJ1-5, with D unclear. CDR1 is SGDLS and CDR2 is YYNGEE in the germline V gene. The length of the CDR3 is 15 residues. V dropped 0 bases and J dropped 1 base, with 8 bases sitting between them. This CDR3 is CASSVDSGSNQPQHF. The CDR3 DNA is TGTGCCAGCAGCGTAGATAGTGGGAGCAATCAGCCCCAGCATTTT.

In this sample, this clonotype turned up many times. The J gene is TRBJ2-5, the V gene TRBV9; 7 bases are a match to TRBD2. The germline CDR1 and CDR2 sequences are SGDLS and YYNGEE. The CDR3 sequence is 15 residues long. The V segment lost 1 base and the J segment 5 bases; nucleotides outside the gene matches: 8. CDR3 amino acids: CASSVREGSGETQYF. CDR3 nucleotide sequence: TGTGCCAGCAGCGTAAGGGAGGGTTCGGGCGAGACCCAGTACTTC.

This clonotype occurred many times. This chain joins TRBV9 and TRBJ2-5; D call uncertain. Between the trimmed V and J ends, which lost 0 bases and 5 bases, there was a span of 11 bases. This CDR3 is built from 14 residues. The germline CDR1 and CDR2 sequences are SGDLS and YYNGEE. CDR3 DNA sequence: TGTGCCAGCAGCGTAGCTGTAGCTACCGAGACCCAGTACTTC. Protein product: CASSVAVATETQYF.

This clonotype was recorded at least ten times. The V call is TRBV9, the J call TRBJ2-2, with D uncertain. This CDR3 has 11 amino acids. The ends were cut back, 1 base at V and 10 bases at J, with 5 bases in the middle. Germline CDR1 and CDR2: SGDLS and YYNGEE. The CDR3 nucleotides read TGTGCCAGCAGCGTACACGAGGAGCTGTTTTTT. It yields the protein CASSVHEELFF.

By share, this clonotype ranks as large. CDR3 sequence (DNA): TGTGCCAGCAGCCCGGACAGGGGAGGTTTTTCCACCATATATTTT. It codes for CASSPDRGGFSTIYF. The chain recombines TRBV9 with TRBJ1-3, with TRBD1 matching 9 bases. The CDR3 is 15 residues long. Germline V gives CDR1 SGDLS, CDR2 YYNGEE. V shed 4 bases and J 9 bases; nucleotides not matched to a gene: 11.

This clonotype appeared many times. The chain uses TRBV20-1 and TRBJ1-1, with D unclear. From germline, CDR1 is DFQATT and CDR2 SNEGSKA (reference sequence). This CDR3 is 12 amino acids long. Trimming took 5 bases from V and 0 from J, leaving 7 bases between them. The CDR3 bases are TGCAGTGCTCCCTCACTGAACACTGAAGCTTTCTTT. It yields the protein CSAPSLNTEAFF.

This clonotype was seen many times. The chain combines TRBV9 with TRBJ1-4; 8 nucleotides align to TRBD1. The CDR3 is made up of 17 amino acids. The junction had 12 bases not matched to a gene; V was cut back by 2 bases and J by 6 bases. Germline V gene lookup returns CDR1 SGDLS and CDR2 YYNGEE. The CDR3 DNA sequence: TGTGCCAGCAGCGTCGGACAGGGCGGAATATTGGATGAAAAACTGTTTTTT. It codes for CASSVGQGGILDEKLFF. The full variable domain, in which reference TRBV9 and TRBJ1-4 provide the parts outside the CDR3, is DSGVTQTPKHLITATGQRVTLRCSPRSGDLSVYWYQQSLDQGLQFLIQYYNGEERAKGNILERFSAQQFPDLHSELNLSSLELGDSALYFCASSVGQGGILDEKLFFGSGTQLSVL.

This clonotype was seen ten or more times. CDR3 in amino acids: CASSGDSSGTDTQYF. The CDR3 coding sequence is TGTGCCAGCAGCGGCGACAGCTCCGGCACAGATACGCAGTATTTT. The chain uses TRBV9 and TRBJ2-3, with a possible D match to TRBD1 (5 bases). The CDR3 is made up of 15 amino acids. Trimming stripped 3 bases from V and 1 base from J, with 12 bases between. In germline, CDR1 is SGDLS, CDR2 YYNGEE.

The genes are TRBV9 and TRBJ2-1; 13 nucleotides line up with TRBD2. The CDR3 has 15 residues. Looked up from germline, CDR1 is SGDLS and CDR2 is YYNGEE. V shed 0 bases, J shed 9 bases, and the junction held 3 bases outside the gene matches. CDR3 loop: CASSVETSGGGEQFF. CDR3 in DNA: TGTGCCAGCAGCGTAGAAACTAGCGGGGGGGGTGAGCAGTTCTTC.